The clone carrying this T cell receptor (beta chain) was picked up a small number of times. The antigen remains unidentified. The germline gives CDR1 GTSNPN, CDR2 SVGIG (reference sequence). Trimming left V 3 bases short and J 7 bases short, with 15 bases between. This CDR3 contains 13 residues. The data stem from a study of beta chain features in type 1 diabetes. Expressed TCRB transcripts were sequenced after all isolated RNA was converted to cDNA. It was found that naive, central memory and regulatory T cell samples averaged about 3.57 million reads. Assay used: immunoSEQ multiplex PCR; TCRdb lists only in-frame clones, some missing. The sample contains around 200,000 clones, approximately 13% of which appear only once. Study-level results: Cells that show high TCR expression could be over-represented by cDNA sequencing. The study notes PCR might favor shorter templates equally in patients and controls.

The TCR was taken from a woman younger than 35 in good health. This chain joins TRBV30 and TRBJ1-2, with D perhaps TRBD1 (5 bases). Sample: central memory CD4+ T cells from blood. The CDR3 DNA sequence: TGTGCCTGGAGCTTGGGAGCGGGGGTTGGCTACACCTTC. It encodes CAWSLGAGVGYTF.